In this sample, the clone carrying this TCR beta chain turned up many times. Generation of TCR cDNA used 5'RACE template switching (which added a universal primer site and UMIs). TCRdb processed the 5' RACE reads anew with MiXCR; each CDR3 protein has one entry. The table lists about 210,000 distinct CDR3 sequences, roughly 3.3% of them singletons. This CDR3 has 16 residues. The V gene end was trimmed by 6 bases and the J gene end by 5 bases; junction bases not matched to a gene: 11. CDR1 and CDR2 from the germline V gene are MNHNY and SVGAGI (reference sequence). The entry originates in a study of T cells after yellow fever vaccination.

This chain uses TRBV6-6 with TRBJ2-7; 12 nucleotides match TRBD2. This receptor was obtained from a man aged 18 to 30 who received the YFV17D yellow fever vaccine. The starting material was CD4+ T cells sorted from PBMCs, obtained 10 days after the yellow fever booster vaccination. The CDR3 protein is CASSRSSGGASNEQYV. The CDR3 DNA follows: TGTGCCAGCAGCCGCTCTAGCGGGGGGGCCAGCAACGAGCAGTACGTC.